This T cell receptor (beta chain) emerged from a study of T cell responses to AZD1222 COVID-19 vaccine. Whole-study results and caveats: There were repertoire samples only from the period after the peak T cell response.

As concerns this clone: Its target is unknown.

CDR1 is SGHDT and CDR2 is YYEEEE in the germline V gene. This CDR3 has 16 residues. Trimming took off 4 bases at V and 2 bases at J, with 18 bases between the two ends. Repertoires were generated with immunoSEQ multiplex PCR, while TCRdb's copy carries only in-frame clones and drops some. The repertoire includes roughly 99,000 clones, approximately 90% of them detected once, and 8% to 8.5% sits in the top ten. The sample consisted of peripheral blood, taken 28 days after the second AZD1222 dose. The genes are TRBV5-6 and TRBJ1-1, with a tentative D call TRBD1 (6 bases). This receptor was taken from an adult who received the AZD1222 COVID-19 vaccine. The CDR3 nucleotides read TGTGCCAGCAGCCTGGGGGGGCCAGGGCAAAACACTGAAGCTTTCTTT. Protein: CASSLGGPGQNTEAFF.